Below, one TCR beta chain is given with its context. Its target is unknown. These data are taken from a study of OX40 agonist ivuxolimab in advanced cancers. Notes on the study in general: Both blood CD4+ and CD8+ T cells showed clonal growth by week 6 at 0.1 to 3.0 mg/kg.

Data came from immunoSEQ multiplex PCR; TCRdb stores just in-frame clones and leaves some out. The repertoire consists of over 40,000 clones, with 80% to 85% occurring once and the leading ten covering about 3.1%. There are 14 residues in the CDR3. V lost 4 bases and J lost 4, with 13 bases in between. The germline CDR1 and CDR2 sequences are LNHDA and SQIVND (reference sequence). The J gene is TRBJ1-1, the V gene TRBV19, with D possibly TRBD1 on 6 matching bases. The source of this sequence is an adult with an advanced solid tumor such as melanoma, head and neck, liver or kidney cancer. The sequencing used CD4+ or CD8+ T cells sorted from blood, collected in a trial of the OX40 agonist ivuxolimab. CDR3 nucleotides: TGTGCCAGTAGTACGGGACACCGGAGCACTGAAGCTTTCTTT. This encodes CASSTGHRSTEAFF.